This TCR beta chain appears in the sequencing data of a study of blood T cell repertoires in COVID-19. Study-level background: The United States, Italy and Spain provided the acute and convalescent COVID-19 samples.

CDR1 and CDR2 from the germline V gene are GTSNPN and SVGIG (reference sequence). The CDR3 covers 14 residues. With V trimmed by 5 bases and J by 2 bases, 6 bases remained unmatched. Repertoires were generated with immunoSEQ multiplex PCR, while TCRdb's copy carries only in-frame clones and drops some. This sample has some 240,000 clones; 65% to 85% occur once, and the top ten carry about 13%. Sequencing used peripheral blood. The sequence was obtained from a human donor in a cohort sampled during active COVID-19. The gene calls are TRBV30 and TRBJ2-1, with 7 bases identical to TRBD1. The CDR3 coding sequence is TGTGCCTGGGCCCCACAGGGGCCCTACAATGAGCAGTTCTTC. Its protein is CAWAPQGPYNEQFF.